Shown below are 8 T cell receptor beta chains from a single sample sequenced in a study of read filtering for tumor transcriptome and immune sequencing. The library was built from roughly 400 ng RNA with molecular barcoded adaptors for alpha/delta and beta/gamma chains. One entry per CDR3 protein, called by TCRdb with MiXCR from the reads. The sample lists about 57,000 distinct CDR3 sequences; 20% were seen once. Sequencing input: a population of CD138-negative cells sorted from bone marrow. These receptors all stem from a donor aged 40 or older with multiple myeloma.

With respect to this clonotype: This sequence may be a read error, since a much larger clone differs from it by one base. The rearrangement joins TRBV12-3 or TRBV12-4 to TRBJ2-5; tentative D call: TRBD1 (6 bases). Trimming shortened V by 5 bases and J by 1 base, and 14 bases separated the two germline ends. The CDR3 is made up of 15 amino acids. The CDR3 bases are TGTGCCAGCAGTCCCATCAGGGGCATCCAAGAGACCCAGTACTTC. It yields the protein CASSPIRGIQETQYF.

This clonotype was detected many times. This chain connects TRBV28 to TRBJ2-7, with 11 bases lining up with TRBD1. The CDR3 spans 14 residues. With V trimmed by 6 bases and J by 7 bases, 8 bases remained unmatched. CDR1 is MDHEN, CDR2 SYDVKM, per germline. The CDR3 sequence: CASRPPGTGGEQYF. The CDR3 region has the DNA TGTGCCAGCAGGCCCCCCGGGACAGGGGGGGAGCAGTACTTC.

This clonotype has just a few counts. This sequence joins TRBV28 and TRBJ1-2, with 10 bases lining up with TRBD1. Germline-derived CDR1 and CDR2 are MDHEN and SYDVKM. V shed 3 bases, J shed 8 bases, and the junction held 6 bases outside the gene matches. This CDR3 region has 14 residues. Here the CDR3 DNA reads TGTGCCAGCAGTTTGGGGGACAGGGGAGGCGGCTACACCTTC. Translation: CASSLGDRGGGYTF.

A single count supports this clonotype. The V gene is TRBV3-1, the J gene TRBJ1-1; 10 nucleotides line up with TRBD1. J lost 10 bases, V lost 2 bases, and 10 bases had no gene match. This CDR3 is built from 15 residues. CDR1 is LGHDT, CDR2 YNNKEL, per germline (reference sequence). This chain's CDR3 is CASSQLTGGVSRAFF. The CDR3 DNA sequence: TGTGCCAGCAGCCAACTGACAGGGGGCGTATCCCGAGCTTTCTTT.

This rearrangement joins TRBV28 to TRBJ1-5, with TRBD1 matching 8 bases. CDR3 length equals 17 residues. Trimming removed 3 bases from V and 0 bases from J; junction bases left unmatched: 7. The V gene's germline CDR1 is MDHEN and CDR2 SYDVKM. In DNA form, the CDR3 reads TGTGCCAGCAGTTTGTCCGCTACAGGGGGTAGCAATCAGCCCCAGCATTTT. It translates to CASSLSATGGSNQPQHF.

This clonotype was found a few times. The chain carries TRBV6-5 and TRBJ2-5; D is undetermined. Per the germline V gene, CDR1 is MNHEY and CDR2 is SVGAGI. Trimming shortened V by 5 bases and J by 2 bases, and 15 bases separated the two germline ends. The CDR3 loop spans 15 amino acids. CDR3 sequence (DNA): TGTGCCAGCAGTACTGATCAGTTTGTACAAGAGACCCAGTACTTC. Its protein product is CASSTDQFVQETQYF.

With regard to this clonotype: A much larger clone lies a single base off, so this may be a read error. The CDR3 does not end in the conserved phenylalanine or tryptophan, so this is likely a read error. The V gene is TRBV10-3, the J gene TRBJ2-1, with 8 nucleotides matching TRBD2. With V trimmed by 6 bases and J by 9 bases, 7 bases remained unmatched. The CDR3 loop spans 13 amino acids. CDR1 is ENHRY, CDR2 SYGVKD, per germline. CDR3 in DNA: TGTGCCATCAGCAGCGGGGGTGGGGGTGAGCAGTTCCTC. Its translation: CAISSGGGGEQFL.

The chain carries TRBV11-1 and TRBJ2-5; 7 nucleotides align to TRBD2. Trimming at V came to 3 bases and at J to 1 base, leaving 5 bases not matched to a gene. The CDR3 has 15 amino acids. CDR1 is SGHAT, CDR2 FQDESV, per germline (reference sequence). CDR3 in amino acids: CASSLWASGQETQYF. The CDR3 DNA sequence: TGTGCCAGCAGCTTGTGGGCTAGCGGCCAAGAGACCCAGTACTTC.